This T cell receptor (beta chain) is drawn from a study of OX40 agonist ivuxolimab in advanced cancers. Study as a whole: An agonistic anti-OX40 (CD134) antibody, ivuxolimab, was used to treat the patients. General study findings and limits: Certain nonresponders additionally had low normalized T-cell clonal expansion.

TCRdb's table, derived via immunoSEQ multiplex PCR, lists solely in-frame clones and lacks some. The sample carries tens of thousands of clones, 84% recorded once. CDR1 is SQVTM, CDR2 ANQGSEA, per germline. This CDR3 spans 13 amino acids. Comments on this clone: What it recognizes is unknown. Compared with germline, one end of the junction differs, possibly owing to a read error. Other nucleotide sequences in the sample specify the same CDR3.

If patients had autoimmune disease history or systemic immunosuppression, they were excluded. The chain combines TRBV29-1 with TRBJ2-2, with 7 nucleotides matching TRBD2. This specimen consisted of CD4+ or CD8+ T cells sorted from blood, obtained in a trial of the OX40 agonist ivuxolimab. This receptor was obtained from an adult with an advanced solid tumor such as melanoma, head and neck, liver or kidney cancer. The CDR3 is CSVVLSAGRELFF. CDR3 bases: TGCAGCGTTGTGCTATCAGCGGGAAGGGAACTGTTTTTT.